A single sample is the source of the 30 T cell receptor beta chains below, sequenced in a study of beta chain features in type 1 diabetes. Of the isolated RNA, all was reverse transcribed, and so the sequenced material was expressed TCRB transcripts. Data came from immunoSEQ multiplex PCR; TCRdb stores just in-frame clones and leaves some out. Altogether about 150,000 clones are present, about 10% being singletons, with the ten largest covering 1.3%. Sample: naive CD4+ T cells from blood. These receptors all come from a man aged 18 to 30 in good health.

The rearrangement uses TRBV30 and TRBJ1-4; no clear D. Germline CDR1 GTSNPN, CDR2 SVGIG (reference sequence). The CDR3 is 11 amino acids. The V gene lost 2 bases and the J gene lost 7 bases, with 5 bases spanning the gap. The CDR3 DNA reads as TGTGCCTGGAGTACCAGTGAAAAACTGTTTTTT. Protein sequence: CAWSTSEKLFF.

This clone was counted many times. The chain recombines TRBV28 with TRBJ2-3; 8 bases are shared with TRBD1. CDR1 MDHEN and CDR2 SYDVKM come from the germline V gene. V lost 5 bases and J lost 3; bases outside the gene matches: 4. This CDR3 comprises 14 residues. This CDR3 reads CASSPGQGTDTQYF. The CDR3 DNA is TGTGCCAGCAGTCCTGGACAGGGAACAGATACGCAGTATTTT.

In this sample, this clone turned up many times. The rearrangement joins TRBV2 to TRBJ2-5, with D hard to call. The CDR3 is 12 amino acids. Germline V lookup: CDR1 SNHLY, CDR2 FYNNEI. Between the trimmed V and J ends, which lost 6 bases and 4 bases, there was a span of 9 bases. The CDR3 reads CASRPTVETQYF. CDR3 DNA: TGTGCCAGCAGGCCCACAGTAGAGACCCAGTACTTC.

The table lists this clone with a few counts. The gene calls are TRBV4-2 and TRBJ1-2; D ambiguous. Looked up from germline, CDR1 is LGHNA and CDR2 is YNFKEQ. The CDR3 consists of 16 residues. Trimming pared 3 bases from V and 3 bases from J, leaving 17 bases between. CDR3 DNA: TGTGCCAGCAGCCATAGTTCACCCGGAAGCGACTATGGCTACACCTTC. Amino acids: CASSHSSPGSDYGYTF.

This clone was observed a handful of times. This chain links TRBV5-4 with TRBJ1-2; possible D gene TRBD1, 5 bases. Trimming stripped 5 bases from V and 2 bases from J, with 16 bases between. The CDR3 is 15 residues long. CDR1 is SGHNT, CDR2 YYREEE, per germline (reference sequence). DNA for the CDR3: TGTGCCAGCAGTTATCCGCGGGGCAGGAACTATGGCTACACCTTC. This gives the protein CASSYPRGRNYGYTF. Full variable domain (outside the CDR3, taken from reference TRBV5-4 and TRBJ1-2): ETGVTQSPTHLIKTRGQQVTLRCSSQSGHNTVSWYQQALGQGPQFIFQYYREEENGRGNFPPRFSGLQFPNYSSELNVNALELDDSALYLCASSYPRGRNYGYTFGSGTRLTVV.

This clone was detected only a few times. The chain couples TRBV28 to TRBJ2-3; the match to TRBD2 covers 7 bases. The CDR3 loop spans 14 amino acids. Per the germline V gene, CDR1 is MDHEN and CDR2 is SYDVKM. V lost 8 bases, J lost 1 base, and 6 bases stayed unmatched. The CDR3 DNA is TGTGCCAGCGCCACGGGGGGTGGCACAGATACGCAGTATTTT. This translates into CASATGGGTDTQYF.

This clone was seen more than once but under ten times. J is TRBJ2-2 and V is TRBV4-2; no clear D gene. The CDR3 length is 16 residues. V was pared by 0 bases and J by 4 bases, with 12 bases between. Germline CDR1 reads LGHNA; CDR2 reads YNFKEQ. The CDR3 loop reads CASSQDRDTFTGELFF. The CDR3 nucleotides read TGTGCCAGCAGCCAAGATCGCGACACCTTCACCGGGGAGCTGTTTTTT.

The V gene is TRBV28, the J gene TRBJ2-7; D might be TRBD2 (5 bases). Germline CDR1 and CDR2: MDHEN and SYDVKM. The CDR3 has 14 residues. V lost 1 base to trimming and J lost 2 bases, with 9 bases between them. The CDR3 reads CASSLFPGTYEQYF. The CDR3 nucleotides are TGTGCCAGCAGTTTATTTCCGGGGACCTACGAGCAGTACTTC.

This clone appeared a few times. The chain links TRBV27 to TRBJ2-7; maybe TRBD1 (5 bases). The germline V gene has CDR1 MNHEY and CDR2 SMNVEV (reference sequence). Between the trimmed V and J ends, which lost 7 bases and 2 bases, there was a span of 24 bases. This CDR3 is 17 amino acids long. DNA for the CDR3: TGTGCCAGCAACAGGCGGCCTGGAGTCGGTCTCGCCTACGAGCAGTACTTC. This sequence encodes CASNRRPGVGLAYEQYF.

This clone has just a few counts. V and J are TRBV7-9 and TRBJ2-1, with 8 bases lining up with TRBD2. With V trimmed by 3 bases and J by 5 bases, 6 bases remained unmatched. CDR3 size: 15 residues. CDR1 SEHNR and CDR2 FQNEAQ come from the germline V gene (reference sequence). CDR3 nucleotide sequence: TGTGCCAGCAGCTTCCATCGGGGGGGTAACAATGAGCAGTTCTTC. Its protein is CASSFHRGGNNEQFF.

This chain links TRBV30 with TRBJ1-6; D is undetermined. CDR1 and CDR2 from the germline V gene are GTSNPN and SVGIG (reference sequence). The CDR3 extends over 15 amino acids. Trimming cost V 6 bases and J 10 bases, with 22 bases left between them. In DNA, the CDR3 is TGTGCCTGCCCCTCGGGATCCTTCCTAGGCTCACCCCTCCACTTT. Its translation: CACPSGSFLGSPLHF.

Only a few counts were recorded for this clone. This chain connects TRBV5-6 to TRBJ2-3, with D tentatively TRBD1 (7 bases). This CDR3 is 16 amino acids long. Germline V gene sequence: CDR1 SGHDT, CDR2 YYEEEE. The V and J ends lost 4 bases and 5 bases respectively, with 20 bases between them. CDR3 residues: CASSPRTGLSLDTQYF. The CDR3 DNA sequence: TGTGCCAGCAGCCCCCGGACAGGACTATCGCTAGATACGCAGTATTTT.

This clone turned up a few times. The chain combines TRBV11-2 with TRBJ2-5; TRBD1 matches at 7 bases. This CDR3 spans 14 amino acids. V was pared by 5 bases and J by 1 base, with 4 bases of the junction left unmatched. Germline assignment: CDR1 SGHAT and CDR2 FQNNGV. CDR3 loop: CASSPGTVQETQYF. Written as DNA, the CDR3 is TGTGCCAGCAGCCCGGGGACAGTCCAAGAGACCCAGTACTTC.

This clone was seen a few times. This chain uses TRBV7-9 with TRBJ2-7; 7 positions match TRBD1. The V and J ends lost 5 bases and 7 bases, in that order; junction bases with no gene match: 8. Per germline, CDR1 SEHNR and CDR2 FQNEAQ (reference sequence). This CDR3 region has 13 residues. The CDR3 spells CASSTRQGDEQYF. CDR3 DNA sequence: TGTGCCAGCAGCACCCGACAGGGAGATGAGCAGTACTTC.

The DNA of the CDR3 is TGTGCCAGCAGAATCAGGGGGGCCGAGCAGTACTTC. This codes for CASRIRGAEQYF. V and J are TRBV28 and TRBJ2-7; tentatively, D is TRBD1 (7 bases). CDR1 and CDR2 from the germline V gene are MDHEN and SYDVKM. This CDR3 is built from 12 residues. V shed 6 bases and J shed 6 bases, with 12 bases lying between them.

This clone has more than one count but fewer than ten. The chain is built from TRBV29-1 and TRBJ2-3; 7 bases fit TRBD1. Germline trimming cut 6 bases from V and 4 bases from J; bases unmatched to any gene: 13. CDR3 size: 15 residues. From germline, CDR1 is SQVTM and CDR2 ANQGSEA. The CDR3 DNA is TGCAGCGTCCGGACCGAGGGGGCTGGGGCAGATACGCAGTATTTT. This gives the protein CSVRTEGAGADTQYF.

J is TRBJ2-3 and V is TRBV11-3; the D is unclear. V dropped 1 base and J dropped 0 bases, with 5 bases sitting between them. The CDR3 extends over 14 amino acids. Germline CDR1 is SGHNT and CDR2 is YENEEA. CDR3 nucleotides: TGTGCCAGCAGCTTAGGTCCTAGCACAGATACGCAGTATTTT. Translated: CASSLGPSTDTQYF.

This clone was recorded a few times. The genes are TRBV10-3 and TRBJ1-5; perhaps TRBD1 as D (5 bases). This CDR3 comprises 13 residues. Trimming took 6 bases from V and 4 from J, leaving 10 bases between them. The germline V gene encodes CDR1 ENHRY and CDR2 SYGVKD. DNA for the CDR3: TGTGCCATCAGCGAACAGGAGAATCAGCCCCAGCATTTT. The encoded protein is CAISEQENQPQHF.

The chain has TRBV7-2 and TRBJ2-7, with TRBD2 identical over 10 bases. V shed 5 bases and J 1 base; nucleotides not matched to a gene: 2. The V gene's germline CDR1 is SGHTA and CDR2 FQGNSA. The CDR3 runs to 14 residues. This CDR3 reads CASSMTSGSYEQYF. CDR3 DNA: TGTGCCAGCAGCATGACTAGCGGGTCCTACGAGCAGTACTTC.

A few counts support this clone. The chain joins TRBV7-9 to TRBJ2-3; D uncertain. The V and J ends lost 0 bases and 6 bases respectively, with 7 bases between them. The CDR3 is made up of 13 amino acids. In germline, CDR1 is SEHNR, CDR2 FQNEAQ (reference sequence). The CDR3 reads CASSLARLDTQYF. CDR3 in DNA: TGTGCCAGCAGCTTAGCGAGGTTGGATACGCAGTATTTT. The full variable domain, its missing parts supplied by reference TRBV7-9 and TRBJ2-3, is DTGVSQNPRHKITKRGQNVTFRCDPISEHNRLYWYRQTLGQGPEFLTYFQNEAQLEKSRLLSDRFSAERPKGSFSTLEIQRTEQGDSAMYLCASSLARLDTQYFGPGTRLTVL.

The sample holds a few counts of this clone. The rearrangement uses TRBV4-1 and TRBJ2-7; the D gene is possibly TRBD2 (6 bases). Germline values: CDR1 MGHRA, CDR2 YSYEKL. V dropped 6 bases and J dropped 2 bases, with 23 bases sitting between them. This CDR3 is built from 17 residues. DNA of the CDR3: TGCGCCAGCAGTCAATACCCCGCGGGAAGGGAACCCTACGAGCAGTACTTC. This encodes CASSQYPAGREPYEQYF.

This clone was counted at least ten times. CDR3 in DNA: TGTGCCAGCTCACAGCTCCGTGAGACCCAGTACTTC. Translation: CASSQLRETQYF. The chain links TRBV18 to TRBJ2-5; no clear D. The CDR3 has 12 residues. Germline V gene data show CDR1 as KGHSH and CDR2 as LQKENI. Trimming removed 4 bases from V and 5 bases from J, with 8 bases in between.

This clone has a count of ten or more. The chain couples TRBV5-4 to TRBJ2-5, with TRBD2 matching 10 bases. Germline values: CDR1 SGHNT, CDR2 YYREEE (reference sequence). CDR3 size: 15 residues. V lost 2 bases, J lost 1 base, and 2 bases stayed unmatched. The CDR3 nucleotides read TGTGCCAGCAGCTTTGAGCGGGGGGGCCAAGAGACCCAGTACTTC. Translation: CASSFERGGQETQYF.

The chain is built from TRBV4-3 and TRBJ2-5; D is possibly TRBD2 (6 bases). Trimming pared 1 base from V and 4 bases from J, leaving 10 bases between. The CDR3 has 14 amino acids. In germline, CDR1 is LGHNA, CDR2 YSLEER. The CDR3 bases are TGCGCCAGCAGCCAAGTCGGGGGTTTAGAGACCCAGTACTTC. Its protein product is CASSQVGGLETQYF.

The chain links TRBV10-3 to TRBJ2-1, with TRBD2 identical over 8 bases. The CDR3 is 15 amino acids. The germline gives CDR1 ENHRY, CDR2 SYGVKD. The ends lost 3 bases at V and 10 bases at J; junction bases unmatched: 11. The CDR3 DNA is TGTGCCATCAGTGATGTCGTGCGGGGGGCGCTGGAGCAGTTCTTC. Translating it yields CAISDVVRGALEQFF.

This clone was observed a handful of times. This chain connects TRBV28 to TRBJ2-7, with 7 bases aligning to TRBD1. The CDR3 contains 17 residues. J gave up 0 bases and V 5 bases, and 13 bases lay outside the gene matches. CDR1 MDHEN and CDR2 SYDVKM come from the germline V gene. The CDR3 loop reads CASSPASGTASSYEQYF. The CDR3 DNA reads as TGTGCCAGCAGTCCAGCATCCGGGACAGCGTCCTCCTACGAGCAGTACTTC.

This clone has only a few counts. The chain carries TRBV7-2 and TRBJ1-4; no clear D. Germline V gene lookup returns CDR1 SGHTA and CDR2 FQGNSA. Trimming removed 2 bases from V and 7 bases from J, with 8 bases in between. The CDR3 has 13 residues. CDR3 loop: CASSLNQVEKLFF. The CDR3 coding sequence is TGTGCCAGCAGCTTAAACCAGGTTGAAAAACTGTTTTTT.

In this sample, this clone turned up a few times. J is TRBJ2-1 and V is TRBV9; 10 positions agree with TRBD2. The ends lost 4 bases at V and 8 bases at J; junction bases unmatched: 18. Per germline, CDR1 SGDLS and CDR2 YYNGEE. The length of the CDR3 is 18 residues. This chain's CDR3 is CASSPLVASGGRRDEQFF. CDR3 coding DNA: TGTGCCAGCAGCCCCTTGGTGGCTAGCGGGGGTCGTAGGGATGAGCAGTTCTTC.

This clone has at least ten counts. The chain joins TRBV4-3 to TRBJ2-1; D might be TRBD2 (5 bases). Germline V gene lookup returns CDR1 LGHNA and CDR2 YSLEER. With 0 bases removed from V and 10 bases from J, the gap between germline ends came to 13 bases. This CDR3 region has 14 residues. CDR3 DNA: TGCGCCAGCAGCCAAGAACCGGGCGGAGGCGAGCAGTTCTTC. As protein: CASSQEPGGGEQFF.

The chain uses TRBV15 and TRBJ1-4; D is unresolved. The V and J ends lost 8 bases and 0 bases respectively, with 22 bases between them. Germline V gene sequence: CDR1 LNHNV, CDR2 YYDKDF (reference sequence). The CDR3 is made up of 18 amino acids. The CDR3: CATARIEGAWSTNEKLFF. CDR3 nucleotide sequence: TGTGCCACCGCAAGGATAGAGGGCGCGTGGTCAACTAATGAAAAACTGTTTTTT.